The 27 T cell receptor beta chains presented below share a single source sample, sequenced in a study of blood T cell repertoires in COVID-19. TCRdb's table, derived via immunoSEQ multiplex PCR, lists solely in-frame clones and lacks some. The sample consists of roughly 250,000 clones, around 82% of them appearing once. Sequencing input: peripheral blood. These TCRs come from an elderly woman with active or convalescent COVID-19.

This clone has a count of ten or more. Here the CDR3 DNA reads TGTGCCATCGGGGAGGACAGGGGGGGATACGAGCAGTACTTC. It codes for CAIGEDRGGYEQYF. The chain couples TRBV10-3 to TRBJ2-7; TRBD1 aligns across 10 bases. The CDR3 has 14 amino acids. CDR1 and CDR2 from the germline V gene are ENHRY and SYGVKD. The J segment lost 4 bases and the V segment lost 8 bases, leaving 8 bases of the junction unmatched.

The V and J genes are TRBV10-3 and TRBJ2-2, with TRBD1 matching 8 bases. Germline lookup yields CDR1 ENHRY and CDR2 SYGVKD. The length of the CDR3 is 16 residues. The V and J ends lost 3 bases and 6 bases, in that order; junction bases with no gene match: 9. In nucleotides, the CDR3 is TGTGCCATCAGTGAATACGGGACAGGTAACGCCGGGGAGCTGTTTTTT. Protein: CAISEYGTGNAGELFF.

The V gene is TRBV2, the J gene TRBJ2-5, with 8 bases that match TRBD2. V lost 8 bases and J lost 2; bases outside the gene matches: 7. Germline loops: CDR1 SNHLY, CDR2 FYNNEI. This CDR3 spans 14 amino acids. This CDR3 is CASAIAGWQETQYF. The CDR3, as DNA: TGTGCCAGCGCGATAGCGGGGTGGCAAGAGACCCAGTACTTC. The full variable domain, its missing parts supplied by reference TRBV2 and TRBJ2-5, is EPEVTQTPSHQVTQMGQEVILRCVPISNHLYFYWYRQILGQKVEFLVSFYNNEISEKSEIFDDQFSVERPDGSNFTLKIRSTKLEDSAMYFCASAIAGWQETQYFGPGTRLLVL.

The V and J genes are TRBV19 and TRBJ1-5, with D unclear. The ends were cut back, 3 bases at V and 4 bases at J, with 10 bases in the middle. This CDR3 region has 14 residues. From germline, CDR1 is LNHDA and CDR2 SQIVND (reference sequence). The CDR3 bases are TGTGCCAGTAGTATGCTTCAGGAAAATCAGCCCCAGCATTTT. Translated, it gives CASSMLQENQPQHF.

The CDR3, as DNA: TGTGCCAGCAGCTTATTGGGGACAGGGGGCGTTCGTGAAAAACTGTTTTTT. Its protein is CASSLLGTGGVREKLFF. The chain couples TRBV7-9 to TRBJ1-4; 12 nucleotides agree with TRBD1. The CDR3 contains 17 residues. With 2 bases clipped from V and 7 bases from J, the junction kept 8 bases outside the gene matches. Germline CDR1 SEHNR, CDR2 FQNEAQ (reference sequence). The full variable domain, with the rest looked up from reference TRBV7-9 and TRBJ1-4, is DTGVSQNPRHKITKRGQNVTFRCDPISEHNRLYWYRQTLGQGPEFLTYFQNEAQLEKSRLLSDRFSAERPKGSFSTLEIQRTEQGDSAMYLCASSLLGTGGVREKLFFGSGTQLSVL.

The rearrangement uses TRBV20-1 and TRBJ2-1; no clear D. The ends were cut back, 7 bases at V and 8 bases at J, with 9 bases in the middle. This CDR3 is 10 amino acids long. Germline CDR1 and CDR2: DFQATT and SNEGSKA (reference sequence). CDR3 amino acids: CSVHRDEQFF. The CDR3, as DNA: TGCAGTGTACACCGGGATGAGCAGTTCTTC.

The CDR3 region is CASSLRTGETQYF. The DNA of the CDR3 is TGTGCCAGCAGCTTGAGGACAGGGGAGACCCAGTACTTC. The chain has TRBV5-6 and TRBJ2-5, with TRBD1 matching over 8 bases. Looked up from germline, CDR1 is SGHDT and CDR2 is YYEEEE. V was pared by 1 base and J by 5 bases, with 1 base of the junction left unmatched. This CDR3 comprises 13 residues.

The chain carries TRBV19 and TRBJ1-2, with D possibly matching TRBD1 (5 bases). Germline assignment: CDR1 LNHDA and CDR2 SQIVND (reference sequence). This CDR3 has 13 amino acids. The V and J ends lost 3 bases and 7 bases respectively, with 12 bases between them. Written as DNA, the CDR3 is TGTGCCAGTAGTATTGGGCAGGGTCTTGGCTACACCTTC. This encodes CASSIGQGLGYTF.

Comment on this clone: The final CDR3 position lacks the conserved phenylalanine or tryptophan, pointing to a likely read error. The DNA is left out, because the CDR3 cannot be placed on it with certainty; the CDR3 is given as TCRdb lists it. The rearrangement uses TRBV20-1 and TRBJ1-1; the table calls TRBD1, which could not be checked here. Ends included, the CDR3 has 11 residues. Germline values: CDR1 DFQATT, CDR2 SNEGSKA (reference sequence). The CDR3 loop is CSARDQTGQVG.

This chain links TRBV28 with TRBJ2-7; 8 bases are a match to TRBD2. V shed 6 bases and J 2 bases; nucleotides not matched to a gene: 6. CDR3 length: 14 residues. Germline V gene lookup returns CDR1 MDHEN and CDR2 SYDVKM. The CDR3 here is CASRLAGLAYEQYF. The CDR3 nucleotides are TGTGCCAGCAGATTAGCGGGATTGGCCTACGAGCAGTACTTC. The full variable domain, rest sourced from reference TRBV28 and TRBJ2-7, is DVKVTQSSRYLVKRTGEKVFLECVQDMDHENMFWYRQDPGLGLRLIYFSYDVKMKEKGDIPEGYSVSREKKERFSLILESASTNQTSMYLCASRLAGLAYEQYFGPGTRLTVT.

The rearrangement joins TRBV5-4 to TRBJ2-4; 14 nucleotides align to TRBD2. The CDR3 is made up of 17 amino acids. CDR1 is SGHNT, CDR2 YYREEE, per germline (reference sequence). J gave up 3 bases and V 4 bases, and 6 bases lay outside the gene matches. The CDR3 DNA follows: TGTGCCAGCAGCGGCGGACTAGCGGGGGGACACAAAAACATTCAGTACTTC. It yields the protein CASSGGLAGGHKNIQYF.

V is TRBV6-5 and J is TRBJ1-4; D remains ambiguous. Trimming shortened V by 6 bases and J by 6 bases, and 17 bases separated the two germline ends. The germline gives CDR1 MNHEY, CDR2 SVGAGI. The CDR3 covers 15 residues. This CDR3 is CASRTRGPLDEKLFF. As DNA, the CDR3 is TGTGCCAGCAGGACCCGCGGGCCCTTAGATGAAAAACTGTTTTTT.

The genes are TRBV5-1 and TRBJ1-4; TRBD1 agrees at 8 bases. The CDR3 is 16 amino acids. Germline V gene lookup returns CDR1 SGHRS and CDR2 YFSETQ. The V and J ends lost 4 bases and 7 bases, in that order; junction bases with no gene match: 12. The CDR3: CASSPGYDRGGEKLFF. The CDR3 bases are TGCGCCAGCAGCCCGGGATATGACAGGGGAGGTGAAAAACTGTTTTTT.

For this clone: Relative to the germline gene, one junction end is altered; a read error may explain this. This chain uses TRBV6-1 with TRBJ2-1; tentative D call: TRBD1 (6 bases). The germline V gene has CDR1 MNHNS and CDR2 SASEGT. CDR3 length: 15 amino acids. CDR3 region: CASREDRLGSNEQFF. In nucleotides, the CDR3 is TGTGCCAGCAGAGAAGACAGGCTGGGGTCCAATGAGCAGTTCTTC.

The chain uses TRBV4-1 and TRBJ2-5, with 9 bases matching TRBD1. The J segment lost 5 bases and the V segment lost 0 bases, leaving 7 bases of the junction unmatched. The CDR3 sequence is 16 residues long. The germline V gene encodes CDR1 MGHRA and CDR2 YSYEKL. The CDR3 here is CASSQDSGDREETQYF. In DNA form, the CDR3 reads TGCGCCAGCAGCCAAGATTCGGGGGACAGGGAGGAGACCCAGTACTTC.

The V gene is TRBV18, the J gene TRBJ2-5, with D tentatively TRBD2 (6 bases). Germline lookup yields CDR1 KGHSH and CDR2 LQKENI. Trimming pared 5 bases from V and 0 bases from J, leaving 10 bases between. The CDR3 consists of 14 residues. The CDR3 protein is CASSSTGDQETQYF. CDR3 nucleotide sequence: TGTGCCAGCTCATCGACGGGGGACCAAGAGACCCAGTACTTC.

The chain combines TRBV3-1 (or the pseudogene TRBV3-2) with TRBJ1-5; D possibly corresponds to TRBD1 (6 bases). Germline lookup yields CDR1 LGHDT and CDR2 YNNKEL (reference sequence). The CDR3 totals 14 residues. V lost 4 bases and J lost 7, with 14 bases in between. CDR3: CASSRQGKEQPQHF. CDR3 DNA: TGTGCCAGCAGCCGCCAGGGGAAGGAACAGCCCCAGCATTTT.

The CDR3 nucleotides are TGCGCCAGCACCCACGACACCGTGAACACTGAAGCTTTCTTT. Residues: CASTHDTVNTEAFF. The J gene is TRBJ1-1, the V gene TRBV5-1; D not resolved. This CDR3 spans 14 amino acids. V lost 6 bases and J lost 0, with 12 bases in between. Germline V gene data show CDR1 as SGHRS and CDR2 as YFSETQ.

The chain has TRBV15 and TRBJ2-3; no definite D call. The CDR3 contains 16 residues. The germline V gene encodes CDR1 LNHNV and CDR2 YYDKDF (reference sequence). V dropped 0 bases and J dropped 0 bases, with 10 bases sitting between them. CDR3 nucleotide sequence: TGTGCCACCAGCAGAGATACCGGTCCTAGCACAGATACGCAGTATTTT. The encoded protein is CATSRDTGPSTDTQYF.

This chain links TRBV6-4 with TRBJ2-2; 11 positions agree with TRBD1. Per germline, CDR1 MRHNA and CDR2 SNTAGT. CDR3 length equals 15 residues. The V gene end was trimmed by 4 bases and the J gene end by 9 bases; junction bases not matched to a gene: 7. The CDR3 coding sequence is TGTGCCAGCAGTGTATTTGGACAGGGGGCCAGGGAGCTGTTTTTT. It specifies CASSVFGQGARELFF.

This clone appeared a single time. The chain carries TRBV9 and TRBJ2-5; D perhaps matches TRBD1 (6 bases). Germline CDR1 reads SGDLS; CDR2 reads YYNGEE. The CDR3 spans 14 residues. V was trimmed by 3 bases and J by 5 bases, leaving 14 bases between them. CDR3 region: CASSAPTGTETQYF. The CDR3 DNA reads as TGTGCCAGCAGCGCGCCGACAGGAACGGAGACCCAGTACTTC.

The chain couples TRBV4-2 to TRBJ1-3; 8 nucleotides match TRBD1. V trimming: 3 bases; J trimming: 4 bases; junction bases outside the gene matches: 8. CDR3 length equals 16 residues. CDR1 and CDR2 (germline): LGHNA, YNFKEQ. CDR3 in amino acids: CASSQERTGSGNTIYF. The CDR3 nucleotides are TGTGCCAGCAGCCAGGAGAGGACAGGGTCGGGAAACACCATATATTTT.

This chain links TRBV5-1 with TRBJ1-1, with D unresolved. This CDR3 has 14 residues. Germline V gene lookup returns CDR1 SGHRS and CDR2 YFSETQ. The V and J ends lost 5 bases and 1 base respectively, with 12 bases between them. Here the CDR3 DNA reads TGCGCCAGCAGTGACGGGGTATGGAACACTGAAGCTTTCTTT. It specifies CASSDGVWNTEAFF.

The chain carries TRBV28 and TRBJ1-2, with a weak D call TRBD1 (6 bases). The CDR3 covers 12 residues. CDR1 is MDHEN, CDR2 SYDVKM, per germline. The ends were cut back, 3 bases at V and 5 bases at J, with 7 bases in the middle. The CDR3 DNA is TGTGCCAGCAGTTTCAGGGGATATGGCTACACCTTC. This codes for CASSFRGYGYTF.

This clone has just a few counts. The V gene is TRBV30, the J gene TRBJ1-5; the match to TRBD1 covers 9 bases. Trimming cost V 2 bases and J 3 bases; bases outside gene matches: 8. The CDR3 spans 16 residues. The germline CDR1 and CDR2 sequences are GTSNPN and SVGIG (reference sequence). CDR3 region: CAWSSGTGSFNQPQHF. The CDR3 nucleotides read TGTGCCTGGAGTTCCGGGACAGGGTCGTTCAATCAGCCCCAGCATTTT.

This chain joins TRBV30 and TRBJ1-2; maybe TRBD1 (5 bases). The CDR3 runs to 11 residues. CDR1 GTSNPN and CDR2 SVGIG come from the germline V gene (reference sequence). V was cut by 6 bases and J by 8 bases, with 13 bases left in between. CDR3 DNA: TGTGCCTGTAGGGGCCCAGAAGGCTACACCTTC. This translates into CACRGPEGYTF.

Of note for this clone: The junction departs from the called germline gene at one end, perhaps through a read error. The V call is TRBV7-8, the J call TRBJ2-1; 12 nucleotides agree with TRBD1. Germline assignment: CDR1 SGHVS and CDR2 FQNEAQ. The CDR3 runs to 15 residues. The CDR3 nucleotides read TGTGTCAGCAAGGTCTCGGGACAGGGGGCTTTTGAGCAGTTCTTC. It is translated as CVSKVSGQGAFEQFF.